This paragraph covers one T cell receptor beta chain sequence. Its antigen is unknown. The table came from immunoSEQ multiplex PCR; TCRdb's copy has only in-frame clones and leaves some out. The sample lists about 29,000 clones; about 80% were seen once. This sample is part of a study of CD4 T cells in relation to SARS-CoV-2 and coronaviruses. Study in general: Negative control cultures got HIV-1 Nef peptides or no peptide.

Germline V gene sequence: CDR1 KGHSY, CDR2 FQNENV. CDR3 length: 13 amino acids. Trimming left V 2 bases short and J 2 bases short, with 6 bases between. Before the COVID-19 pandemic, during about 2011-2019, CD4+ T cells were taken from unexposed donors. CD4+ T cells were isolated from the cells after about nine days of culture. As cell numbers allowed, unexposed-donor CD4+ T cells faced SARS-CoV-2 S/N and four cold-coronavirus spikes. Cultures held two million PBMCs per well with about 10 IU/ml IL-2. V is TRBV16 and J is TRBJ1-2, with a weak D call TRBD1 (5 bases). The origin of this receptor is a human donor in good health. Specimen: CD4+ T cells from PBMCs, cultured in vitro. CDR3 coding DNA: TGTGCCAGCAGCCAAGGGGGGAACTATGGCTACACCTTC. Encoded protein: CASSQGGNYGYTF.